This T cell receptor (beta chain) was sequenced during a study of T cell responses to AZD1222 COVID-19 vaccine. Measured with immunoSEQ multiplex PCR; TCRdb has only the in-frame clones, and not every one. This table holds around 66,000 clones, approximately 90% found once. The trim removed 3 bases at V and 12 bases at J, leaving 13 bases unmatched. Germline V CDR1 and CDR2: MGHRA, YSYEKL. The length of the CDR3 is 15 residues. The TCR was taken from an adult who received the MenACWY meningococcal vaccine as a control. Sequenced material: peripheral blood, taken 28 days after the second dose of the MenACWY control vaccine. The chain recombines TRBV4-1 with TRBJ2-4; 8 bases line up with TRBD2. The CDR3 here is CASSHPGGRRTNQYF. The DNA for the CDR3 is TGCGCCAGCAGCCACCCCGGCGGGAGGCGAACCAATCAGTACTTC.